Presented here are 21 T cell receptor beta chains from one specimen sequenced in a study of blood T cell repertoires in COVID-19. Sequenced by immunoSEQ multiplex PCR; TCRdb stores in-frame clones only, minus some. The sample includes under 50,000 clones, over 75% of them seen just once. What was sequenced was peripheral blood. These receptors were obtained from a human donor in a cohort sampled during active COVID-19.

The chain recombines TRBV15 with TRBJ2-3, with 10 bases that match TRBD2. CDR3 size: 16 residues. CDR1 LNHNV and CDR2 YYDKDF come from the germline V gene (reference sequence). The ends lost 5 bases at V and 5 bases at J; junction bases unmatched: 10. The CDR3 sequence is CATSATLAGVVDTQYF. The CDR3 DNA reads as TGTGCCACCAGCGCTACTCTAGCGGGGGTTGTAGATACGCAGTATTTT.

This sequence joins TRBV4-1 and TRBJ2-1; 11 bases match TRBD2. Germline V CDR1 and CDR2: MGHRA, YSYEKL. The length of the CDR3 is 15 residues. With V trimmed by 4 bases and J by 7 bases, 6 bases remained unmatched. In DNA, the CDR3 is TGCGCCAGCAGCCCTCGGGCTAGCGGGGGGAATGAGCAGTTCTTC. The encoded protein is CASSPRASGGNEQFF.

This chain connects TRBV19 to TRBJ1-5; 8 nucleotides line up with TRBD1. Germline V gene lookup returns CDR1 LNHDA and CDR2 SQIVND (reference sequence). J lost 4 bases, V lost 11 bases, and 4 bases had no gene match. The CDR3 sequence is 12 residues long. DNA for the CDR3: TGTGCCTCCGACAGGGGAAATCAGCCCCAGCATTTT. This translates into CASDRGNQPQHF.

The CDR3 here is CATSRPGTGTAGGQYF. The CDR3, as DNA: TGTGCCACCAGCAGACCTGGGACAGGGACGGCGGGAGGACAGTACTTC. The rearrangement uses TRBV15 and TRBJ2-7, with a tentative D call TRBD1 (9 bases). Trimming left V 2 bases short and J 10 bases short, with 24 bases between. The CDR3 is made up of 16 amino acids. Per germline, CDR1 LNHNV and CDR2 YYDKDF (reference sequence).

The chain recombines TRBV7-3 with TRBJ2-7, with 8 bases fitting TRBD2. The CDR3 runs 15 residues. Germline V lookup: CDR1 SGHTA, CDR2 FQGTGA. V lost 5 bases, J lost 3 bases, and 9 bases stayed unmatched. The CDR3 protein is CASSPGGAGGYEQYF. In DNA form, the CDR3 reads TGTGCCAGCAGCCCCGGGGGGGCGGGGGGCTACGAGCAGTACTTC.

The genes are TRBV6-5 and TRBJ1-1; maybe TRBD1 (5 bases). The CDR3 consists of 13 residues. The V gene's germline CDR1 is MNHEY and CDR2 SVGAGI. V was clipped by 8 bases and J by 4 bases, with 14 bases between them. The DNA for the CDR3 is TGTGCCAGCGGTAGCGGGGGTGGCACTGAAGCTTTCTTT. It is translated as CASGSGGGTEAFF.

This clone was detected a few times. The gene calls are TRBV5-5 and TRBJ2-7; perhaps TRBD2 as D (6 bases). Deletions cut 3 bases from V and 4 bases from J, with 8 bases between. The CDR3 totals 12 residues. Germline V gene sequence: CDR1 SGHKS, CDR2 YYEKEE (reference sequence). CDR3 in amino acids: CASSWGDYEQYF. The CDR3 DNA is TGTGCCAGCAGCTGGGGGGATTACGAGCAGTACTTC.

The chain joins TRBV10-3 to TRBJ2-1, with a tentative D call TRBD1 (7 bases). There are 15 residues in the CDR3. The germline V and J ends were trimmed by 3 bases and 2 bases, with 11 bases remaining between them. CDR1 ENHRY and CDR2 SYGVKD come from the germline V gene. The DNA of the CDR3 is TGTGCCATCAGTGATTCAGGGGGGCCCTACAATGAGCAGTTCTTC. Its protein is CAISDSGGPYNEQFF.

The CDR3 region is CATSRPPEGSGGNTIYF. As DNA, the CDR3 is TGTGCCACCAGCAGACCCCCCGAGGGCTCGGGTGGAAACACCATATATTTT. This chain uses TRBV15 with TRBJ1-3; D unclear. The CDR3 covers 17 residues. Trimming pared 2 bases from V and 3 bases from J, leaving 17 bases between. Germline CDR1 is LNHNV and CDR2 is YYDKDF (reference sequence).

The chain employs TRBV5-8 and TRBJ1-2; 11 positions agree with TRBD1. The CDR3 runs 13 residues. J lost 2 bases, V lost 7 bases, and 1 base had no gene match. The V gene's germline CDR1 is SGHTS and CDR2 YDEGEE. The CDR3 loop reads CASGQGANYGYTF. For the CDR3, the DNA is TGTGCCAGCGGACAGGGGGCGAACTATGGCTACACCTTC.

The chain combines TRBV3-1 (or the pseudogene TRBV3-2) with TRBJ2-1; D possibly corresponds to TRBD2 (6 bases). This CDR3 is built from 16 residues. The V end lost 3 bases, the J end lost 0 bases, and 12 bases lay between the germline ends. Germline V lookup: CDR1 LGHDT, CDR2 YNNKEL (reference sequence). This CDR3 is CASSHRDFSSYNEQFF. The DNA for the CDR3 is TGTGCCAGCAGCCATCGGGACTTCAGCTCCTACAATGAGCAGTTCTTC.

V and J are TRBV7-2 and TRBJ2-1; TRBD2 matches at 11 bases. From germline, CDR1 is SGHTA and CDR2 FQGNSA. The V and J ends lost 7 bases and 8 bases, in that order; junction bases with no gene match: 10. The CDR3 runs to 15 residues. CDR3 bases: TGTGCCAGCAACCCTGTAGCGGGAGGGGTCGATGAGCAGTTCTTC. It codes for CASNPVAGGVDEQFF.

The chain employs TRBV4-1 and TRBJ1-4; 8 nucleotides align to TRBD1. This CDR3 comprises 16 residues. Germline V gives CDR1 MGHRA, CDR2 YSYEKL. Trimming cost V 0 bases and J 8 bases; bases outside gene matches: 8. Here the CDR3 DNA reads TGCGCCAGCAGCCAAGATGGCAGGACAGGGCAGGAAAAACTGTTTTTT. It encodes CASSQDGRTGQEKLFF.

The J gene is TRBJ2-5, the V gene TRBV30; a possible D gene is TRBD2 (6 bases). The CDR3 extends over 13 amino acids. Trimming left V 4 bases short and J 2 bases short, with 11 bases between. Germline CDR1 and CDR2: GTSNPN and SVGIG (reference sequence). The CDR3 region is CAWKYGSQETQYF. The CDR3, as DNA: TGTGCCTGGAAGTACGGGAGTCAAGAGACCCAGTACTTC.

The DNA of the CDR3 is TGTGCCAGCAGCTTGGCTAGGATACAGAACACCGGGGAGCTGTTTTTT. Encoded protein: CASSLARIQNTGELFF. The chain employs TRBV5-6 and TRBJ2-2; D not resolved. Germline lookup yields CDR1 SGHDT and CDR2 YYEEEE. V was pared by 0 bases and J by 1 base, with 10 bases between. This CDR3 comprises 16 residues.

Note on this clone: A much larger clone sits a single nucleotide away, making a read error possible. This rearrangement joins TRBV5-4 to TRBJ1-2; no firm D call. The CDR3 covers 13 residues. CDR1 and CDR2 from the germline V gene are SGHNT and YYREEE (reference sequence). With 4 bases removed from V and 4 bases from J, the gap between germline ends came to 11 bases. The CDR3 DNA follows: TGTGCCAGCAGCCCCGGGGAGAGCTATGGCTACACCTTC. Amino acid sequence: CASSPGESYGYTF.

The chain uses TRBV27 and TRBJ1-2, with D unresolved. Germline V gives CDR1 MNHEY, CDR2 SMNVEV (reference sequence). There are 15 residues in the CDR3. The V end lost 5 bases, the J end lost 4 bases, and 17 bases lay between the germline ends. The CDR3 DNA follows: TGTGCCAGCAGTCCCTGGCAGGCCGAGGGCTATGGCTACACCTTC. This gives the protein CASSPWQAEGYGYTF.

The chain uses TRBV27 and TRBJ2-1; 8 positions agree with TRBD2. Germline CDR1 is MNHEY and CDR2 is SMNVEV (reference sequence). Germline trimming cut 7 bases from V and 8 bases from J; bases unmatched to any gene: 13. CDR3 size: 15 residues. This CDR3 reads CASIGGGRLTDEQFF. Written as DNA, the CDR3 is TGTGCCAGCATAGGAGGCGGGAGGTTGACGGATGAGCAGTTCTTC.

This chain joins TRBV2 and TRBJ2-1, with 10 bases matching TRBD2. Unmatched junction bases numbered 9, after V lost 10 bases and J lost 6 bases. The CDR3 is 14 residues long. CDR1 is SNHLY and CDR2 is FYNNEI in the germline V gene. CDR3 region: CAIRLAGGGNEQFF. As DNA, the CDR3 is TGTGCCATCCGATTAGCGGGAGGAGGCAATGAGCAGTTCTTC.

CDR3 amino acids: CASSLDKETQYF. The CDR3 DNA is TGCGCCAGCAGCTTGGATAAAGAGACCCAGTACTTC. V is TRBV5-1 and J is TRBJ2-5; no clear D gene. This CDR3 comprises 12 residues. V lost 0 bases to trimming and J lost 3 bases, with 3 bases between them. Germline-derived CDR1 and CDR2 are SGHRS and YFSETQ.

The chain carries TRBV4-1 and TRBJ1-5, with D hard to call. From germline, CDR1 is MGHRA and CDR2 YSYEKL. V was cut by 1 base and J by 1 base, with 11 bases left in between. The CDR3 has 16 residues. The CDR3 loop reads CASSQVITGSNQPQHF. CDR3 DNA sequence: TGCGCCAGCAGCCAAGTTATAACGGGAAGCAATCAGCCCCAGCATTTT.